This T cell receptor (beta chain) derives from a study of post-analysis software for immune sequencing data (dated by TCRdb to between 2014 and 2017). A note on the overall study: Relapsing-remitting, secondary progressive and progressive-relapsing multiple sclerosis were recorded as disease courses, and subtype annotation was lacking for some patients. Patient repertoires were compared against about a dozen previously published healthy control repertoires from donors aged 6 to 25 years. A subset of samples was prepared in parallel using single-end sample barcoding, then pooled and co-amplified after Illumina adapter ligation.

The investigation overall reported the following: Direct clustering with F measure showed strong co-clustering of samples prepared in the same batch, prompting a batch-effect correction. Compared with controls, multiple sclerosis patients had significantly lower normalized Chao1 diversity, a finding suggesting substantial peripheral T-cell clonal expansion. The control group was slightly older than the multiple sclerosis patient group. Four or five TRBV segments, including TRBV5-6, TRBV5-1 and TRBV20-1, were significantly more frequent in patients than controls.

To demonstrate the VDJtools post-analysis software, TCR beta repertoires were profiled from the peripheral blood of roughly 12 young patients with multiple sclerosis. Multiple sclerosis patients were children and adolescents aged roughly 6 to 15 years. The cysteine opens and the phenylalanine closes a CDR3 of 15 amino acids. Solely the CDR3 DNA is kept, with 45 bases framed from the first base. V was cut back by 0 bases and J by 4 bases, leaving a gap of 16 bases between them. The germline V gene (reference sequence) supplies CDR1 DFQATT and CDR2 SNEGSKA. This clonotype was seen a handful of times. Which antigen it targets is not known. Base qualities are missing; no much larger clone stands one base away. The method behind the library was PCR. TCRdb shows the sequencer as Illumina HiSeq 2500. Unique molecular identifiers were incorporated into TCR beta cDNA libraries to reduce PCR and sequencing biases. Per 1 to 10 million input T cells, 500,000 or so cDNA molecules were obtained, such that each molecule approximated one T cell. The patient libraries were prepared and sequenced with the same protocol used for the earlier healthy control dataset. Within a given batch, samples were prepared together, multiplexed and sequenced on the same HiSeq lane. The study's processing was this. MIGEC handled the raw barcoded reads, throwing out single-read molecular identifier groups before consensus assembly and CDR3 extraction. VDJtools was used for post-analysis of the clonotype tables, and diversity was normalized by down-sampling every dataset to the size of the smallest sample. Repertoire overlap clustering matched CDR3 amino acid but not nucleotide sequences to correct batch-related cross-sample contamination. The public reads were reprocessed in TCRdb via fastp at Q25 and MiXCR, keeping in-frame beta chains. When rows share a CDR3 protein, they turn into one entry using the most common DNA and genes. These V and J calls are TCRdb output, not the study's own analysis. In all, the sample holds about 540,000 distinct CDR3 sequences, and approximately 34% of those were seen once. The top ten constitute approximately 5.4% of the sample.

The sequence was obtained from a girl under 18 with multiple sclerosis. Material for sequencing was blood. The V and J segments used are TRBV20-1 and TRBJ2-7; D gene: possibly TRBD2, on 7 matching bases. The encoded CDR3 is CSARDWGGGLYEQYF. Here is the DNA: TGCAGTGCTAGAGATTGGGGCGGGGGCCTGTACGAGCAGTACTTC.